This TCR beta chain came from a study of OX40 agonist ivuxolimab in advanced cancers. Study-wide points: Among T cells, CD8+ cells averaged more expanded clones than CD4+ cells.

As to this clone: The antigen is unknown.

The repertoire was sequenced with immunoSEQ multiplex PCR; TCRdb's copy has only in-frame clones and lacks some. This sample has under 45,000 clones; 74% occur once, and the top ten carry less than 20%. This sample comprised CD4+ or CD8+ T cells sorted from blood, obtained in a trial of the OX40 agonist ivuxolimab. The source of this sequence is an adult with an advanced solid tumor such as melanoma, head and neck, liver or kidney cancer.

In DNA form, the CDR3 reads TGTGCCAGCAGTTCGCTAGGGAAGGTAATGAACACTGAAGCTTTCTTT. Translating it yields CASSSLGKVMNTEAFF. The chain links TRBV6-5 to TRBJ1-1, with D unclear. CDR3 size: 16 residues. V gave up 4 bases and J gave up 0 bases, with 15 bases separating them. CDR1 is MNHEY, CDR2 SVGAGI, per germline.